This entry concerns a single T cell receptor (beta chain). Clones were sequenced by immunoSEQ multiplex PCR, and TCRdb holds only the in-frame ones, with some missing. Of over 200,000 clones in the sample, about 90% were seen once. This sample is part of a study of blood T cell repertoires in COVID-19. Study-wide background: Specimens from acute and convalescent COVID-19 originated in the United States, Italy and Spain. PBMCs, B-cell-depleted T cells, or T cells provided the cDNA or gDNA that made up the material.

Seattle researchers signed up patients amid active infection and tracked them longitudinally. The CDR3 loop spans 18 amino acids. The germline V gene encodes CDR1 MGHDK and CDR2 SYGVNS. V lost 5 bases to trimming and J lost 6 bases; unmatched junction nucleotides: 13. Sequencing used peripheral blood. The V and J genes are TRBV25-1 and TRBJ2-7; 16 positions agree with TRBD2. The source is a person under 35 with COVID-19, enrolled during active disease. The CDR3 nucleotides are TGTGCCAGCAGTTCCGGGACTAGCGGGAGGGCCTCTTACTCCGAGCAGTACTTC. It specifies CASSSGTSGRASYSEQYF.